These 22 T cell receptor beta chains came from one sample sequenced in a study of blood T cell repertoires in COVID-19. The protocol was immunoSEQ multiplex PCR, while the TCRdb copy is restricted to in-frame clones and leaves out a portion. The data contain over 80,000 clones, approximately 91% of them seen just once; the ten biggest clones take up about 1.8%. Sequencing input: peripheral blood. The receptors derive from a human donor with active COVID-19. The donor label of this sample is uncertain.

V and J are TRBV10-1 and TRBJ2-1, with 8 bases aligning to TRBD2. This CDR3 has 15 residues. Germline CDR1 is WNHNN and CDR2 is SYGVQD (reference sequence). Unmatched junction bases numbered 6, after V lost 3 bases and J lost 5 bases. The CDR3 sequence is CASSEGSGTNNEQFF. The DNA for the CDR3 is TGCGCCAGCAGTGAAGGTAGCGGGACTAACAATGAGCAGTTCTTC.

This clone was seen only once. The J gene is TRBJ2-2, the V gene TRBV6-5; TRBD2 aligns across 12 bases. V trimming: 3 bases; J trimming: 7 bases; junction bases outside the gene matches: 6. The CDR3 totals 16 residues. In germline, CDR1 is MNHEY, CDR2 SVGAGI. CDR3 residues: CASSYTSGGTGGELFF. CDR3 sequence (DNA): TGTGCCAGCAGTTATACTAGCGGGGGGACGGGCGGGGAGCTGTTTTTT.

The chain joins TRBV3-1 (or the pseudogene TRBV3-2) to TRBJ2-2; the match to TRBD2 covers 12 bases. The CDR3 loop spans 16 amino acids. V lost 4 bases to trimming and J lost 6 bases; unmatched junction nucleotides: 6. Per germline, CDR1 LGHDT and CDR2 YNNKEL (reference sequence). DNA of the CDR3: TGTGCCAGCAGCCTCCCACTAGCGGGGGGTCCCGGGGAGCTGTTTTTT. Amino acid sequence: CASSLPLAGGPGELFF.

The chain carries TRBV19 and TRBJ1-6, with D possibly TRBD1 on 6 matching bases. Germline V gene data show CDR1 as LNHDA and CDR2 as SQIVND (reference sequence). The CDR3 extends over 18 amino acids. Trimming stripped 1 base from V and 4 bases from J, with 17 bases between. The CDR3 DNA reads as TGTGCCAGTAGTATAGTCGATCGAGGGACACCTTATAATTCACCCCTCCACTTT. Protein product: CASSIVDRGTPYNSPLHF.

The V gene is TRBV11-2, the J gene TRBJ2-3; 7 bases align to TRBD2. The CDR3 has 16 amino acids. Germline V CDR1 and CDR2: SGHAT, FQNNGV. V dropped 1 base and J dropped 6; count of bases not matched to a gene: 10. Written as DNA, the CDR3 is TGTGCCAGCAGCTTAGGCGCCCGACTAGCCGGCGATACGCAGTATTTT. It encodes CASSLGARLAGDTQYF.

The rearrangement uses TRBV6-1 and TRBJ2-1; 9 bases are a match to TRBD2. V was pared by 2 bases and J by 0 bases, with 5 bases of the junction left unmatched. The CDR3 consists of 17 residues. The germline V gene has CDR1 MNHNS and CDR2 SASEGT. The CDR3 bases are TGTGCCAGCAGTGAAAGGCGGGGGGGGCGCTCCTACAATGAGCAGTTCTTC. This gives the protein CASSERRGGRSYNEQFF.

This clone has just one count. The chain uses TRBV6-5 and TRBJ2-3; D may be TRBD1 (6 bases). Per the germline V gene, CDR1 is MNHEY and CDR2 is SVGAGI. V was shortened by 6 bases and J by 3 bases, with 13 bases between the two germline ends. This CDR3 comprises 14 residues. The CDR3 DNA reads as TGTGCCAGCAGCCTGGGGGCAGTTACAGATACGCAGTATTTT. Translation: CASSLGAVTDTQYF.

There are a few counts of this clone. V is TRBV5-4 and J is TRBJ1-6, with a possible D match to TRBD1 (5 bases). CDR1 is SGHNT and CDR2 is YYREEE in the germline V gene (reference sequence). V was trimmed by 0 bases and J by 9 bases, leaving 10 bases between them. The CDR3 extends over 14 amino acids. CDR3 coding DNA: TGTGCCAGCAGCTTGGAGGGGTTCAGTTCACCCCTCCACTTT. Its translation is CASSLEGFSSPLHF.

The chain couples TRBV10-3 to TRBJ1-2; 7 bases map to TRBD1. CDR1 and CDR2 (germline): ENHRY, SYGVKD. V gave up 0 bases and J gave up 7 bases; unmatched junction bases: 5. The CDR3 runs to 14 residues. The chain's CDR3 is CAISESGYRGGYTF. The CDR3 coding sequence is TGTGCCATCAGTGAGTCGGGGTACAGGGGTGGCTACACCTTC.

This sequence joins TRBV5-1 and TRBJ2-2; tentative D call: TRBD2 (6 bases). The ends were cut back, 0 bases at V and 5 bases at J, with 17 bases in the middle. The V gene's germline CDR1 is SGHRS and CDR2 YFSETQ. The CDR3 has 17 amino acids. The CDR3 protein is CASSLEAGGAETGELFF. The CDR3 DNA sequence: TGCGCCAGCAGCTTGGAGGCTGGAGGGGCTGAGACCGGGGAGCTGTTTTTT.

This clone has only a few counts. This chain uses TRBV6-5 with TRBJ1-5; D might be TRBD1 (6 bases). Germline loops: CDR1 MNHEY, CDR2 SVGAGI. Trimming took 8 bases from V and 2 from J, leaving 13 bases between them. The CDR3 covers 14 residues. The CDR3 loop reads CASCRGGGNQPQHF. In nucleotides, the CDR3 is TGTGCCAGCTGCAGGGGAGGGGGCAATCAGCCCCAGCATTTT.

The chain combines TRBV6-5 with TRBJ2-3; D perhaps matches TRBD2 (6 bases). The CDR3 contains 15 residues. Germline V gene sequence: CDR1 MNHEY, CDR2 SVGAGI. The V and J ends lost 3 bases and 0 bases respectively, with 10 bases between them. CDR3 sequence: CASSYRGLSTDTQYF. DNA of the CDR3: TGTGCCAGCAGTTATCGGGGACTGAGCACAGATACGCAGTATTTT.

The V gene is TRBV6-5, the J gene TRBJ2-3; perhaps TRBD2 as D (5 bases). Trimming stripped 5 bases from V and 2 bases from J, with 11 bases between. Looked up from germline, CDR1 is MNHEY and CDR2 is SVGAGI. The CDR3 runs 14 residues. This CDR3 reads CASSRGQPTDTQYF. CDR3 bases: TGTGCCAGCAGTCGGGGTCAGCCCACAGATACGCAGTATTTT.

The chain combines TRBV5-4 with TRBJ2-2, with TRBD2 matching over 12 bases. V lost 4 bases to trimming and J lost 7 bases; unmatched junction nucleotides: 8. The V gene's germline CDR1 is SGHNT and CDR2 YYREEE (reference sequence). The CDR3 loop spans 16 amino acids. CDR3 amino acids: CASSPRTSGEGGELFF. The CDR3 region has the DNA TGTGCCAGCAGCCCGCGGACTAGCGGGGAAGGCGGGGAGCTGTTTTTT.

DNA of the CDR3: TGTGCCACCAGCAAAGCCTTCGGGGACAGGGATTATGAAAAACTGTTTTTT. Translated, it gives CATSKAFGDRDYEKLFF. J is TRBJ1-4 and V is TRBV15, with 9 bases identical to TRBD1. This CDR3 contains 17 residues. Per the germline V gene, CDR1 is LNHNV and CDR2 is YYDKDF (reference sequence). V lost 4 bases, J lost 6 bases, and 12 bases stayed unmatched.

This chain connects TRBV9 to TRBJ1-2; D gene uncertain. Germline CDR1 is SGDLS and CDR2 is YYNGEE. Between the trimmed V and J ends, which lost 3 bases and 1 base, there was a span of 10 bases. The CDR3 spans 14 residues. This chain's CDR3 is CASSALEGNYGYTF. The DNA of the CDR3 is TGTGCCAGCAGCGCCCTGGAGGGTAACTATGGCTACACCTTC.

The V and J genes are TRBV5-1 and TRBJ2-3; the match to TRBD2 covers 13 bases. The CDR3 runs to 18 residues. Trimming cost V 4 bases and J 7 bases; bases outside gene matches: 15. Germline values: CDR1 SGHRS, CDR2 YFSETQ. The chain's CDR3 is CASSLEGLPGLAGNTQYF. For the CDR3, the DNA is TGCGCCAGCAGCCTGGAAGGGCTCCCGGGACTAGCGGGAAATACGCAGTATTTT.

V is TRBV6-5 and J is TRBJ2-7; possibly TRBD2 for D (6 bases). The V and J ends lost 6 bases and 3 bases respectively, with 18 bases between them. The CDR3 is 15 amino acids. Germline CDR1 is MNHEY and CDR2 is SVGAGI. CDR3 coding DNA: TGTGCCAGCAGAATGTGGACCCCCGGGAGCTACGAGCAGTACTTC. This translates into CASRMWTPGSYEQYF.

This chain links TRBV6-1 with TRBJ2-7, with a weak D call TRBD1 (6 bases). The CDR3 has 16 residues. Germline CDR1 is MNHNS and CDR2 is SASEGT. The V end was cut by 3 bases, the J end by 3 bases, with 18 bases between. CDR3 bases: TGTGCCAGCAGTGATCCATTGGGGACAACTAACTACGAGCAGTACTTC. It specifies CASSDPLGTTNYEQYF.

The chain's CDR3 is CATREPGNTEAFF. Written as DNA, the CDR3 is TGTGCCACCAGAGAACCAGGGAACACTGAAGCTTTCTTT. The genes are TRBV24-1 and TRBJ1-1; D gene ambiguous. Germline V gene lookup returns CDR1 KGHDR and CDR2 SFDVKD. The CDR3 sequence is 13 residues long. The V gene lost 7 bases and the J gene lost 1 base, with 9 bases spanning the gap.

This rearrangement joins TRBV29-1 to TRBJ1-6; tentatively, D is TRBD1 (5 bases). Germline CDR1 reads SQVTM; CDR2 reads ANQGSEA. This CDR3 contains 13 residues. V gave up 6 bases and J gave up 13 bases, with 19 bases separating them. In DNA, the CDR3 is TGCAGCGTCCGGCAGGGTTGGGCGGACCCCCTCCACTTT. It specifies CSVRQGWADPLHF.

The chain employs TRBV6-2 or TRBV6-3 and TRBJ1-5; 9 nucleotides agree with TRBD1. Losses at the gene ends were 6 bases for V and 8 bases for J; bases not matched to a gene: 8. In germline, CDR1 is MNHEY, CDR2 SVGEGT. CDR3 length: 14 amino acids. This CDR3 reads CASSRGQGLEPQHF. DNA of the CDR3: TGTGCCAGCAGCCGCGGACAGGGGTTGGAGCCCCAGCATTTT.